This record looks at one TCR beta chain sequence and its context. Other DNA variants within this sample encode the same CDR3. This sample was included in a study of blood T cell repertoires in COVID-19. Study context: The United States, Italy and Spain supplied acute and convalescent COVID-19 samples. PBMCs, B-cell-depleted T cells, or T cells were the source of the cDNA or gDNA that made up the material.

The trim removed 2 bases at V and 1 base at J, leaving 1 base unmatched. CDR3 length: 14 amino acids. Germline V gives CDR1 SEHNR, CDR2 FQNEAQ (reference sequence). In the authors' methods: Researchers report that nucleated cell counts were estimated from reference gene primer amplification. Data came from immunoSEQ multiplex PCR; TCRdb stores just in-frame clones and leaves some out. V, J and clone size reflect that table, while D and trimming were determined from the DNA. The table shows fewer than 450,000 clones, with approximately 88% occurring only once. Recruited during active infection, patients (from Seattle) were subsequently followed longitudinally.

This receptor was identified in a woman between 45 and 60 years old with COVID-19, enrolled during active disease. The chain recombines TRBV7-9 with TRBJ2-7, with 8 bases aligning to TRBD2. The sequenced sample was peripheral blood. CDR3 region: CASSLSGGSYEQYF. The CDR3 coding sequence is TGTGCCAGCAGCTTATCGGGAGGGTCCTACGAGCAGTACTTC.